This TCR beta chain was retrieved from a study of blood T cell repertoires in COVID-19. Study-level information: Nucleic acid was either cDNA or gDNA, and it came from T cells, B-cell-depleted T cells, or PBMCs.

TCRdb's copy holds only in-frame clones and misses some; the assay was immunoSEQ multiplex PCR. The data hold approximately 190,000 clones, with more than 65% observed a single time. Residents of 24 US areas, aged about 18 to 95 years, made up the participants. The origin of this receptor is a man aged 40-49 years who had recovered from COVID-19. The sample comprised PBMCs or T cells enriched from blood (not recorded which).

The CDR3: CASSWRQGVAGELFF. CDR3 DNA: TGTGCCAGCAGTTGGCGACAGGGAGTGGCCGGGGAGCTGTTTTTT. The rearrangement uses TRBV25-1 and TRBJ2-2; 7 bases fit TRBD1. V was clipped by 5 bases and J by 6 bases; unmatched bases: 9. Germline V gives CDR1 MGHDK, CDR2 SYGVNS. The length of the CDR3 is 15 residues.